The entry below gives a single T cell receptor beta chain sequence along with its context. Germline-derived CDR1 and CDR2 are MNHEY and SVGAGI. This CDR3 contains 14 residues. Trimming pared 6 bases from V and 5 bases from J, leaving 16 bases between. These data originate in a study of blood T cell repertoires in COVID-19. The data were produced by immunoSEQ multiplex PCR, yet TCRdb's version contains in-frame clones alone and is incomplete. The sample has approximately 180,000 clones; around 87% are singletons. The chain uses TRBV6-5 and TRBJ1-2, with D maybe TRBD1 (5 bases). Sequenced input: peripheral blood. This clonotype was sampled from a man aged 35-49 years with active or convalescent COVID-19. CDR3 sequence: CASREGTGKYGYTF. The CDR3 DNA reads as TGTGCCAGCAGGGAGGGGACGGGAAAATATGGCTACACCTTC.